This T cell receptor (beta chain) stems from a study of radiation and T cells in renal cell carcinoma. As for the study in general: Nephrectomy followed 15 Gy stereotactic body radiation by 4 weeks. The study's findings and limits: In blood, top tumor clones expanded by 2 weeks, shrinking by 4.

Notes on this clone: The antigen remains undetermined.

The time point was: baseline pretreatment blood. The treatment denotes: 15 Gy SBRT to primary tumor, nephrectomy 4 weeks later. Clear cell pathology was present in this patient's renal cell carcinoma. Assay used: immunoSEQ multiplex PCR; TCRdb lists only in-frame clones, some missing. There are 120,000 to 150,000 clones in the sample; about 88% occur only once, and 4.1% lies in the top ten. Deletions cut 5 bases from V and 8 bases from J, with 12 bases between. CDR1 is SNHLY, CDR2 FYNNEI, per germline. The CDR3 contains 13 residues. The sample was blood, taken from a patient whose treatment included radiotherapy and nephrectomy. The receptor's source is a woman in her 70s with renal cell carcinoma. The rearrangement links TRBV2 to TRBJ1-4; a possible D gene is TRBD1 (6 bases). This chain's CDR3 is CASSPGAREKLFF. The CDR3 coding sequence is TGTGCCAGCAGTCCGGGGGCCAGGGAAAAACTGTTTTTT.